Shown below are 8 T cell receptor beta chains from a single sample sequenced in a study of response to subunit inactivated influenza vaccine. TCRdb used MiXCR to reprocess the RT-PCR reads, holding one entry per CDR3 protein. The data contain 750,000 to 850,000 distinct CDR3 sequences, about 18% of them singletons. Here the sequenced sample was PBMCs from blood, taken about 5 days after vaccination. The receptors here all came from a man aged 50-60 years who received an inactivated influenza vaccine.

This clonotype occurred a few times. The J gene is TRBJ2-5, the V gene TRBV24-1, with D hard to call. CDR3 length: 15 residues. V lost 9 bases and J 2 bases, leaving 18 bases between the germline ends. Germline loops: CDR1 KGHDR, CDR2 SFDVKD. The CDR3 sequence is CATAGVDNEQETQYF. The CDR3 DNA sequence: TGTGCCACCGCTGGAGTAGACAACGAACAAGAGACCCAGTACTTC.

This sequence joins TRBV18 and TRBJ1-5, with a possible D match to TRBD1 (6 bases). V lost 2 bases to trimming and J lost 0 bases, with 14 bases between them. The CDR3 is 17 residues long. Germline CDR1 reads KGHSH; CDR2 reads LQKENI. The CDR3 reads CASSPVSRGNSNQPQHF. The CDR3 region has the DNA TGTGCCAGCTCACCAGTGAGCAGGGGAAATAGCAATCAGCCCCAGCATTTT.

The V gene is TRBV12-3 or TRBV12-4, the J gene TRBJ1-5, with D perhaps matching TRBD1 (5 bases). The CDR3 spans 14 residues. The V end was cut by 6 bases, the J end by 0 bases, with 9 bases between. CDR3 sequence reads: CASSRQPSNQPQHF. In DNA, the CDR3 is TGTGCCAGCAGCCGACAGCCTAGCAATCAGCCCCAGCATTTT.

The chain is built from TRBV6-2 or TRBV6-3 and TRBJ2-7, with D perhaps matching TRBD2 (6 bases). Germline V lookup: CDR1 MNHEY, CDR2 SVGEGT. The germline V and J ends were trimmed by 2 bases and 1 base, with 12 bases remaining between them. The CDR3 sequence is 15 residues long. The CDR3 sequence is CASSYAGRGSYEQYF. CDR3 DNA sequence: TGTGCCAGCAGTTACGCTGGCCGGGGGTCCTACGAGCAGTACTTC.

This clonotype was counted between two and nine times. This chain joins TRBV24-1 and TRBJ2-3; the D gene is possibly TRBD1 (6 bases). Germline V gene lookup returns CDR1 KGHDR and CDR2 SFDVKD. V was clipped by 7 bases and J by 3 bases, with 16 bases between them. This CDR3 contains 15 residues. The CDR3 DNA reads as TGTGCCACCAGCGTAACAGGGTCAAGGACAGATACGCAGTATTTT. Protein: CATSVTGSRTDTQYF.

This clonotype has at least ten counts. The V call is TRBV29-1, the J call TRBJ2-7; TRBD1 aligns across 10 bases. Germline assignment: CDR1 SQVTM and CDR2 ANQGSEA. This CDR3 is built from 12 residues. Trimming cost V 4 bases and J 7 bases; bases outside gene matches: 4. In nucleotides, the CDR3 is TGCAGCGTTGCAGGGACAGGGGTGGAGCAGTACTTC. It yields the protein CSVAGTGVEQYF.

In this sample, this clonotype turned up a few times. This chain links TRBV6-6 with TRBJ2-7; D possibly corresponds to TRBD2 (6 bases). The V end was cut by 6 bases, the J end by 0 bases, with 18 bases between. Germline loops: CDR1 MNHNY, CDR2 SVGAGI (reference sequence). The CDR3 totals 16 residues. The DNA of the CDR3 is TGTGCCAGCAGCCTCGGAGGGCAGGCCTTCTCCTACGAGCAGTACTTC. Translation: CASSLGGQAFSYEQYF.

The gene calls are TRBV18 and TRBJ2-7; the D gene is possibly TRBD1 (5 bases). The CDR3 is 14 amino acids. CDR1 is KGHSH, CDR2 LQKENI, per germline. Deletions cut 3 bases from V and 4 bases from J, with 13 bases between. In nucleotides, the CDR3 is TGTGCCAGCTCACCGGGCAGGGATCCGTACGAGCAGTACTTC. Translated, it gives CASSPGRDPYEQYF.